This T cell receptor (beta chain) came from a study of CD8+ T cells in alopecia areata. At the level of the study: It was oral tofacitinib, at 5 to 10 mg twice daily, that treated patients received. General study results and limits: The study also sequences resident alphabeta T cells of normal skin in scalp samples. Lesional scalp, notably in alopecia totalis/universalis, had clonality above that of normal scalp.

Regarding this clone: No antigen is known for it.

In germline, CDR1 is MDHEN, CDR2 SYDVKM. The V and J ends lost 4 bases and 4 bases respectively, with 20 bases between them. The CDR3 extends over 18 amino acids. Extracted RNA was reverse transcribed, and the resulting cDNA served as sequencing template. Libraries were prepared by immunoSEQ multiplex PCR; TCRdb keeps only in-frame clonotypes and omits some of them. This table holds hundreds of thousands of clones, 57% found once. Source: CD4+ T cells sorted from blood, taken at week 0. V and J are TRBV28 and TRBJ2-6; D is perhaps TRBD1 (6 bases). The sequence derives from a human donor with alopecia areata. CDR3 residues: CASSSATNRVRGANVLTF. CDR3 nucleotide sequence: TGTGCCAGCAGTTCAGCCACGAACAGGGTGCGCGGGGCCAACGTCCTGACTTTC.